A selection of T cell receptor beta chains follows, all from one sample in a study of CD8 T cells in ankylosing spondylitis. Using its own MiXCR run on the 5' RACE reads, TCRdb lists one record per CDR3 protein. The sample holds approximately 220,000 distinct CDR3 sequences, roughly 25% seen once. Specimen: blood, either unsorted or a sorted T cell fraction (not recorded which). All receptors come from a male donor with ankylosing spondylitis or in good health (not recorded which). Each CDR3 is given with its conserved first and last residue. Each record gives: CDR3 protein, CDR3 DNA, D gene, V gene, clone size, J gene. The D gene is left open where the match is weak. Clone size, where shown, is once, few, many, or a class for clones that have expanded.

CSARSDRTPSPQHF,TGCAGTGCTAGATCGGACCGGACCCCCTCGCCCCAGCATTTT,.,TRBV20-1,many,TRBJ1-5
CSAIVLAGLPTSEQFF,TGCAGTGCTATCGTCCTAGCGGGACTCCCTACAAGTGAGCAGTTCTTC,TRBD2,TRBV20-1,.,TRBJ2-1
CASSYDLDRSQYF,TGTGCCAGCAGCTATGACCTGGACCGGTCCCAGTACTTC,.,TRBV7-8,many,TRBJ2-5
CASSKEGVRETQYF,TGTGCTAGCAGCAAAGAGGGGGTTCGAGAGACCCAGTACTTC,.,TRBV7-7,.,TRBJ2-5
CASSAHQPGQETQYF,TGTGCCAGCAGTGCACATCAGCCAGGCCAAGAGACCCAGTACTTC,.,TRBV12-3/TRBV12-4,many,TRBJ2-5
CASSATGTGGEQFF,TGCGCCAGCAGTGCAACCGGGACAGGAGGTGAGCAGTTCTTC,TRBD1,TRBV10-1,few,TRBJ2-1
CSAIDQTTQPQHF,TGCAGTGCTATTGACCAGACAACCCAGCCCCAGCATTTT,.,TRBV20-1,many,TRBJ1-5
CSARPSGRDEQYF,TGCAGTGCTAGACCTAGCGGGAGGGACGAGCAGTACTTC,TRBD2,TRBV20-1,few,TRBJ2-7
CASTLGLQNTGELFF,TGTGCCAGCACCCTGGGACTACAAAACACCGGGGAGCTGTTTTTT,TRBD2,TRBV12-3/TRBV12-4,many,TRBJ2-2
CASSPGPSGSYEQYF,TGTGCCAGCAGTCCAGGCCCTAGCGGGAGTTACGAGCAGTACTTC,TRBD2,TRBV7-2,many,TRBJ2-7
CSVGQADQPQHF,TGCAGCGTTGGGCAGGCGGATCAGCCCCAGCATTTT,.,TRBV29-1,.,TRBJ1-5
CASGVSLGQTGELFF,TGCGCCAGCGGGGTCTCCCTGGGGCAGACCGGGGAGCTGTTTTTT,.,TRBV5-1,few,TRBJ2-2
CASSSSGRESSYEQYF,TGTGCCAGCAGCAGTAGCGGGAGGGAGAGCTCCTACGAGCAGTACTTC,TRBD2,TRBV7-9,.,TRBJ2-7
CASSLVFAGFSYNEQFF,TGCGCCAGCAGCTTGGTTTTTGCGGGCTTCTCCTACAATGAGCAGTTCTTC,.,TRBV5-1,many,TRBJ2-1
CASSTGDRGQETQYF,TGTGCCAGCAGCACAGGGGACAGGGGCCAAGAGACCCAGTACTTC,TRBD1,TRBV9,.,TRBJ2-5
CASSATGGVTEAFF,TGTGCCAGCAGTGCGACAGGGGGTGTCACTGAAGCTTTCTTT,TRBD1,TRBV12-3/TRBV12-4,.,TRBJ1-1
CAISEVLAGDYEQYF,TGTGCCATCAGTGAAGTACTAGCGGGAGACTACGAGCAGTACTTC,TRBD2,TRBV10-3,many,TRBJ2-7
CSARSLAGIPYNEQFF,TGCAGTGCTAGATCTTTAGCGGGGATACCTTACAATGAGCAGTTCTTC,TRBD2,TRBV20-1,.,TRBJ2-1
CASSGGLAASYNEQFF,TGTGCCAGCAGCGGGGGACTAGCGGCATCCTACAATGAGCAGTTCTTC,TRBD2,TRBV12-3/TRBV12-4,.,TRBJ2-1
CASSRRDSSLEQYF,TGTGCCAGCAGCAGACGGGACTCCTCCCTGGAGCAGTACTTC,.,TRBV7-2,.,TRBJ2-7
CSPLAGRTDTQYF,TGCAGTCCATTAGCGGGACGCACAGATACGCAGTATTTT,TRBD2,TRBV20-1,few,TRBJ2-3
CASSLIGTGVRPGELFF,TGTGCCAGCAGTTTAATCGGGACAGGGGTTCGACCCGGGGAGCTGTTTTTT,TRBD1,TRBV28,many,TRBJ2-2
CASSQEKVTDTQYF,TGCGCCAGCAGCCAAGAGAAAGTGACAGATACGCAGTATTTT,.,TRBV4-3,many,TRBJ2-3
CASSALGSYEQYF,TGTGCCAGCAGTGCCCTAGGATCCTACGAGCAGTACTTC,.,TRBV12-3/TRBV12-4,many,TRBJ2-7
CASSPGQPVLEQFF,TGCGCCAGCAGCCCGGGACAGCCAGTACTTGAGCAGTTCTTC,TRBD1,TRBV5-1,many,TRBJ2-1
CSARDRGHQGNEKLFF,TGCAGTGCTAGAGATAGGGGACACCAGGGAAATGAAAAACTGTTTTTT,.,TRBV20-1,once,TRBJ1-4
CASSMPSGGRHGTDTQYF,TGTGCCAGCAGCATGCCTAGCGGCGGAAGGCATGGCACAGATACGCAGTATTTT,TRBD2,TRBV5-6,.,TRBJ2-3
CASSLAHEQFF,TGTGCCAGCAGTTTAGCCCATGAGCAGTTCTTC,.,TRBV5-1,many,TRBJ2-1
CASSQESQAYGAQYF,TGCGCCAGCAGCCAAGAAAGCCAGGCTTATGGGGCCCAGTACTTC,.,TRBV4-1,many,TRBJ2-5
CSVDQRGGRDTQYF,TGCAGCGTTGACCAGCGGGGCGGTAGAGATACGCAGTATTTT,TRBD2,TRBV29-1,many,TRBJ2-3
CATRRETQYF,TGTGCCACCCGTCGGGAGACCCAGTACTTC,.,TRBV6-5,.,TRBJ2-5
CASTLGGLAGVDEQFF,TGCGCCAGCACTCTTGGGGGACTAGCGGGAGTCGACGAGCAGTTCTTC,TRBD2,TRBV5-1,.,TRBJ2-1
CSALPGTSVSYEQYF,TGCAGTGCACTCCCAGGGACTAGCGTATCCTACGAGCAGTACTTC,TRBD2,TRBV20-1,.,TRBJ2-7
CSVEDRGNYGYTF,TGCAGCGTTGAAGATCGCGGGAACTATGGCTACACCTTC,.,TRBV29-1,.,TRBJ1-2
CSARSRDSAYEQYF,TGCAGTGCTAGATCCCGGGACTCAGCCTACGAGCAGTACTTC,.,TRBV20-1,few,TRBJ2-7
CSVNRDRGVETQYF,TGCAGCGTTAACCGGGACAGGGGAGTTGAGACCCAGTACTTC,TRBD1,TRBV29-1,few,TRBJ2-5
CSATGTVNSPLHF,TGCAGTGCAACCGGGACAGTTAATTCACCCCTCCACTTT,TRBD1,TRBV20-1,.,TRBJ1-6
CASSEETYEQYF,TGCGCCAGCAGTGAAGAAACGTACGAGCAGTACTTC,.,TRBV10-2,.,TRBJ2-7
CSARDRVGHQPQHF,TGCAGTGCTCGGGACAGGGTTGGGCATCAGCCCCAGCATTTT,TRBD1,TRBV20-1,once,TRBJ1-5
CSARDLGGRGEKLFF,TGCAGTGCTAGAGATCTGGGGGGGCGCGGAGAAAAACTGTTTTTT,.,TRBV20-1,many,TRBJ1-4